The 12 T cell receptor beta chains in this list originate from one sample, sequenced in a study of shared clonotypes between healthy human individuals. The data were produced by immunoSEQ multiplex PCR, yet TCRdb's version contains in-frame clones alone and is incomplete. The sample has approximately 1.4 million clones; about 98% are singletons. The sequencing sample was made of naive CD4+ T cells sorted from blood. Subset specified: CD45RA+ positively selected. The receptors were sampled from a man aged 25 to 40 in good health.

V gene TRBV7-2 combines with J gene TRBJ2-7, with D perhaps TRBD2 (6 bases). Germline V lookup: CDR1 SGHTA, CDR2 FQGNSA. The CDR3 is made up of 14 amino acids. Between the trimmed V and J ends, which lost 5 bases and 4 bases, there was a span of 15 bases. The CDR3 nucleotides read TGTGCCAGCAGCCGTGAGGCGGGAAGGTACGAGCAGTACTTC. Translation gives CASSREAGRYEQYF.

This chain connects TRBV10-3 to TRBJ2-3; 8 positions match TRBD1. Germline CDR1 is ENHRY and CDR2 is SYGVKD. This CDR3 spans 13 amino acids. The V and J ends lost 6 bases and 3 bases, in that order; junction bases with no gene match: 2. CDR3 loop: CAIRDRGTDTQYF. CDR3 sequence (DNA): TGTGCCATCAGAGACAGGGGAACAGATACGCAGTATTTT.

V usage is TRBV2 and J usage is TRBJ1-2; D gene uncertain. Trimming removed 8 bases from V and 4 bases from J, with 8 bases in between. The length of the CDR3 is 11 residues. The germline gives CDR1 SNHLY, CDR2 FYNNEI. The CDR3 nucleotides are TGTGCCAGCTGGACGGGCTATGGCTACACCTTC. Translating it yields CASWTGYGYTF.

J is TRBJ2-2 and V is TRBV9; possibly TRBD2 for D (5 bases). Germline loops: CDR1 SGDLS, CDR2 YYNGEE. The V end lost 0 bases, the J end lost 1 base, and 7 bases lay between the germline ends. The CDR3 is 15 residues long. The CDR3 loop is CASSVAGKNTGELFF. The CDR3 bases are TGTGCCAGCAGCGTAGCGGGAAAGAACACCGGGGAGCTGTTTTTT.

The chain joins TRBV2 to TRBJ1-1, with D unresolved. V was cut by 3 bases and J by 5 bases, with 13 bases left in between. The CDR3 totals 14 residues. CDR1 and CDR2 (germline): SNHLY, FYNNEI. CDR3 in amino acids: CASSDRVSETEAFF. The CDR3 DNA follows: TGTGCCAGCAGTGATAGGGTGAGTGAGACTGAAGCTTTCTTT.

This chain uses TRBV7-2 with TRBJ2-7; weak D call: TRBD2 (6 bases). This CDR3 contains 16 residues. The germline gives CDR1 SGHTA, CDR2 FQGNSA. V gave up 1 base and J gave up 3 bases, with 16 bases separating them. CDR3: CASSLESGVGFYEQYF. DNA of the CDR3: TGTGCCAGCAGCTTAGAATCGGGGGTCGGCTTCTACGAGCAGTACTTC.

The V call is TRBV5-1, the J call TRBJ2-1; 7 bases are shared with TRBD1. The germline gives CDR1 SGHRS, CDR2 YFSETQ. After removal of 4 bases from V and 10 bases from J, the junction contained 11 bases not matched to a gene. The CDR3 length is 14 residues. The CDR3 sequence is CASSMAKGALEQFF. Written as DNA, the CDR3 is TGCGCCAGCAGCATGGCCAAGGGGGCTTTGGAGCAGTTCTTC. The entire variable domain, with the rest obtained from reference TRBV5-1 and TRBJ2-1, is as follows: KAGVTQTPRYLIKTRGQQVTLSCSPISGHRSVSWYQQTPGQGLQFLFEYFSETQRNKGNFPGRFSGRQFSNSRSEMNVSTLELGDSALYLCASSMAKGALEQFFGPGTRLTVL.

Regarding this clone: Distinct nucleotide sequences in the sample also encode this CDR3. V gene TRBV9 combines with J gene TRBJ1-1; D call uncertain. Germline V gene lookup returns CDR1 SGDLS and CDR2 YYNGEE. This CDR3 contains 12 residues. Trimming stripped 3 bases from V and 2 bases from J, with 5 bases between. CDR3 sequence: CASSGPNTEAFF. Here the CDR3 DNA reads TGTGCCAGCAGCGGGCCCAACACTGAAGCTTTCTTT.

The chain recombines TRBV6-5 with TRBJ2-6, with D tentatively TRBD1 (5 bases). This CDR3 is built from 16 residues. Trimming pared 4 bases from V and 2 bases from J, leaving 12 bases between. The germline CDR1 and CDR2 sequences are MNHEY and SVGAGI. The CDR3 protein is CASSSGQGTGANVLTF. CDR3 coding DNA: TGTGCCAGCAGTTCCGGCCAGGGCACTGGGGCCAACGTCCTGACTTTC.

Written as DNA, the CDR3 is TGTGCCAGCAGTGAAGTGGCGGGAGTCCCTTCAGATACGCAGTATTTT. Its translation: CASSEVAGVPSDTQYF. The rearrangement uses TRBV6-1 and TRBJ2-3, with 7 bases fitting TRBD2. Germline lookup yields CDR1 MNHNS and CDR2 SASEGT. J gave up 4 bases and V 1 base, and 8 bases lay outside the gene matches. The CDR3 has 16 amino acids.

The chain is built from TRBV21-1 and TRBJ2-3; the table's D call, TRBD2, was not checked against the DNA. TRBV21-1 is annotated as a pseudogene. The CDR3 spans 13 residues. CDR3 nucleotide sequence: TGTGCCAGCAGGGCGGGGGGCCCTAATACGCAGTATTTT. Protein product: CASRAGGPNTQYF.

The chain joins TRBV28 to TRBJ2-2, with a weak D call TRBD1 (6 bases). Per the germline V gene, CDR1 is MDHEN and CDR2 is SYDVKM. This CDR3 has 16 residues. Trimming cost V 3 bases and J 5 bases, with 16 bases left between them. The CDR3 region has the DNA TGTGCCAGCAGTTTGACGACAGGAGTTGTGACCGGGGAGCTGTTTTTT. Translating it yields CASSLTTGVVTGELFF.